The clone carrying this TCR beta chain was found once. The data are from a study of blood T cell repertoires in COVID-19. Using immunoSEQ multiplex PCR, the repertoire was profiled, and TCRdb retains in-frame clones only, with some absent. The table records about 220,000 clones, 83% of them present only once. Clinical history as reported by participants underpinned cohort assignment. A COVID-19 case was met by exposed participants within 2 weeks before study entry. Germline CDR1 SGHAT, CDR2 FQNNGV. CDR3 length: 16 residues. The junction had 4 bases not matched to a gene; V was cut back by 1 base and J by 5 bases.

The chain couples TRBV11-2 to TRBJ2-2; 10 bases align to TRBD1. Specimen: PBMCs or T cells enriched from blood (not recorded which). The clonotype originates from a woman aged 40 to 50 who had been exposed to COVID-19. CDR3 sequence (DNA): TGTGCCAGCAGCTTAGTGGGACAGGGGTGGACCGGGGAGCTGTTTTTT. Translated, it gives CASSLVGQGWTGELFF.